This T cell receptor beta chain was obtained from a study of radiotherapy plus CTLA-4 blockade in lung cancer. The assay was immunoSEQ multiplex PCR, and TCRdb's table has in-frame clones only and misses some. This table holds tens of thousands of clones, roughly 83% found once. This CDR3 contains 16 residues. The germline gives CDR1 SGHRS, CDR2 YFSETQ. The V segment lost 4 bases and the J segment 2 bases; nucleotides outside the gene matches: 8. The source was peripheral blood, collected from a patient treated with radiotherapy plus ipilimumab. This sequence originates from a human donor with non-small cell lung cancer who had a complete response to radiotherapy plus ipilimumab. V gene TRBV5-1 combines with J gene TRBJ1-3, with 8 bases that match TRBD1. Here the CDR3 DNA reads TGCGCCAGCAGCATACAGGCGACAGGGGCTGGAAACACCATATATTTT. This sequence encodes CASSIQATGAGNTIYF. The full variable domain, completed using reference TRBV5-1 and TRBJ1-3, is KAGVTQTPRYLIKTRGQQVTLSCSPISGHRSVSWYQQTPGQGLQFLFEYFSETQRNKGNFPGRFSGRQFSNSRSEMNVSTLELGDSALYLCASSIQATGAGNTIYFGEGSWLTVV.